The following is a TCR beta chain sequence with its context. This sample was taken from a study of blood T cell repertoires in COVID-19. Study overall: Researchers got acute and convalescent COVID-19 samples from the United States, Italy and Spain. Sources were T cells, B-cell-depleted T cells, or PBMCs; the material itself was cDNA or gDNA.

The table came from immunoSEQ multiplex PCR; TCRdb's copy has only in-frame clones and leaves some out. The data hold a few hundred thousand clones, with 80% to 90% observed a single time. The CDR3 extends over 11 amino acids. Germline CDR1 is SGHDN and CDR2 is FVKESK. V was trimmed by 5 bases and J by 10 bases, leaving 11 bases between them. The sequenced sample was peripheral blood. The chain links TRBV14 to TRBJ1-2; D remains unclear. The sequence came from a woman aged 70-85 years with acute or convalescent COVID-19. The CDR3 protein is CASSSGRDYTF. The CDR3 nucleotides read TGTGCCAGCAGCTCCGGGCGGGACTACACCTTC.